This T cell receptor (beta chain) was documented in a study of blood T cell repertoires in COVID-19 (dated by TCRdb to 2018 to 2021). About the investigation overall: The collaborator samples originated in the United States, Italy and Spain and spanned the acute and convalescent phases of COVID-19. The prospective study material was composed of cDNA or gDNA derived from T cells, B-cell-depleted T cells, or PBMCs. Deeply sampled blood TCRbeta repertoires from subjects exposed to, actively infected with, or recovered from COVID-19 were included in the dataset. The repertoires were released in a freely available public database intended as a resource for research on the immune response to SARS-CoV-2. Samples were obtained from the ongoing ImmuneRACE study (first 160 participants) and from 1,254 subjects provided by 6 global collaborators. A de-identified subject ID, COVID-19 status, age in years and sex were almost always included in the sample metadata. Where available, HLA class I and class II types were obtained from metadata supplied by the sample provider rather than from assay-based typing. The study at large found these results: The amount of clinical and demographic metadata varied by source and participant and was provided uncurated.

TCRbeta CDR3 regions were amplified from genomic DNA using the immunoSEQ Assay, a bias-controlled multiplex PCR. Per the original workflow: The number of nucleated cells in each sample was estimated from the amplification of reference gene primers within the assay. To quantify the absolute abundance of each unique TCRbeta CDR3 rearrangement, sequence reads were collapsed and filtered. For each sample, productive Simpson clonality was calculated as the square root of Simpson's diversity index over productive rearrangements. TCRdb obtained this table from immuneACCESS and retained in-frame rearrangements with V and J assigned. These tables miss some clones; where compared with another copy, unresolved V genes account for less than half of the shortfall, and the remainder is unexplained. For V, J and clone size, that table is used; D and trimming come from the DNA. The sample includes roughly 80,000 clones, with roughly four fifths observed a single time. About a fifth of the sample lies in the top ten.

Whole blood was collected in K2EDTA tubes by collaborating institutions according to the institutions' own protocols. For TCRbeta analysis, collaborator samples were shipped as frozen whole blood, as isolated PBMCs, or as DNA extracted from either sample type. In regard to this clone: This clone's antigen is unknown. No quality values exist for individual bases; no much larger clone is one base distant.

Sequenced material: peripheral blood. This TCR derives from a human donor in a cohort sampled during active COVID-19.

The CDR3 has the sequence CASSPSVGETQYF. At the DNA level, the sequence is TGTGCCAGCAGTCCTAGCGTGGGAGAGACCCAGTACTTC. This sequence uses TRBV7-9 and TRBJ2-5; the D gene is perhaps TRBD2, on 6 matching bases. V sheds 6 bases and J sheds 4 bases, leaving 12 bases between their ends. CDR1 SEHNR and CDR2 FQNEAQ were looked up in the germline V gene (reference sequence). Spanning cysteine to phenylalanine, the CDR3 consists of 13 amino acids. The entry retains the CDR3 DNA only, 39 bases that are in frame from base 1. Beyond the CDR3, the reference TRBV7-9 and TRBJ2-5 genes provide the residues; the full variable domain reads: DTGVSQNPRHKITKRGQNVTFRCDPISEHNRLYWYRQTLGQGPEFLTYFQNEAQLEKSRLLSDRFSAERPKGSFSTLEIQRTEQGDSAMYLCASSPSVGETQYFGPGTRLLVL.